Following are 15 T cell receptor beta chains from one sample sequenced in a study of blood T cell repertoires in COVID-19. The data were produced by immunoSEQ multiplex PCR, yet TCRdb's version contains in-frame clones alone and is incomplete. The sample lists approximately 350,000 clones; around 86% were seen once. The sample taken for sequencing was PBMCs or T cells enriched from blood (not recorded which). Receptors were obtained from a woman between 45 and 65 years old who had recovered from COVID-19.

The J gene is TRBJ2-7, the V gene TRBV6-5; D not resolved. V was cut by 2 bases and J by 1 base, with 12 bases left in between. The germline V gene has CDR1 MNHEY and CDR2 SVGAGI. This CDR3 comprises 15 residues. In nucleotides, the CDR3 is TGTGCCAGCAGTTACGGCGGCGGAGCTTCCTACGAGCAGTACTTC. Protein product: CASSYGGGASYEQYF.

The rearrangement uses TRBV9 and TRBJ1-1; a weak D match, TRBD1 (5 bases). CDR3 size: 15 residues. Trimming took 0 bases from V and 1 from J, leaving 10 bases between them. Germline assignment: CDR1 SGDLS and CDR2 YYNGEE. The CDR3 nucleotides are TGTGCCAGCAGCGTAGTTCAGGGCGCGAACACTGAAGCTTTCTTT. The encoded protein is CASSVVQGANTEAFF.

The rearrangement joins TRBV7-8 to TRBJ1-6, with D possibly matching TRBD1 (5 bases). The CDR3 totals 17 residues. The V and J ends lost 1 base and 9 bases respectively, with 19 bases between them. Germline CDR1 and CDR2: SGHVS and FQNEAQ. The CDR3 DNA follows: TGTGCCAGCAGCTTAGAGTCTTTAGGAGGGGTCGGTTCACCCCTCCACTTT. Residues: CASSLESLGGVGSPLHF.

This clone has a single count. The chain recombines TRBV10-3 with TRBJ1-5; D unresolved. The CDR3 is 15 residues long. V dropped 3 bases and J dropped 4 bases, with 13 bases sitting between them. Germline V lookup: CDR1 ENHRY, CDR2 SYGVKD. The CDR3 protein is CAISDSGGRNQPQHF. CDR3 bases: TGTGCCATCAGTGATTCCGGCGGGCGGAATCAGCCCCAGCATTTT.

This clone was observed a single time. The rearrangement uses TRBV5-1 and TRBJ2-5; the D gene is possibly TRBD1 (6 bases). V shed 7 bases and J shed 4 bases, with 14 bases lying between them. CDR3 length: 13 residues. Germline assignment: CDR1 SGHRS and CDR2 YFSETQ. The CDR3 region is CASGGPGGETQYF. CDR3 sequence (DNA): TGCGCCAGCGGGGGCCCTGGTGGAGAGACCCAGTACTTC.

The chain employs TRBV27 and TRBJ1-5, with a weak D call TRBD1 (6 bases). The V end was cut by 10 bases, the J end by 7 bases, with 20 bases between. The germline gives CDR1 MNHEY, CDR2 SMNVEV (reference sequence). The CDR3 is 14 residues long. The CDR3 loop is CATNRAGGGQPQHF. The CDR3 region has the DNA TGTGCCACCAACAGGGCGGGGGGCGGACAGCCCCAGCATTTT.

V gene TRBV27 combines with J gene TRBJ2-3, with 8 bases fitting TRBD2. The CDR3 length is 15 residues. V trimming: 5 bases; J trimming: 4 bases; junction bases outside the gene matches: 8. Germline-derived CDR1 and CDR2 are MNHEY and SMNVEV (reference sequence). The DNA for the CDR3 is TGTGCCAGCAGTCTTTTCCTAGCGGGCGCAGATACGCAGTATTTT. This translates into CASSLFLAGADTQYF.

V and J are TRBV29-1 and TRBJ2-2, with D possibly matching TRBD1 (6 bases). The ends were cut back, 2 bases at V and 6 bases at J, with 10 bases in the middle. The CDR3 runs to 13 residues. Germline CDR1 SQVTM, CDR2 ANQGSEA. This chain's CDR3 is CSVEQGSAGELFF. The CDR3 bases are TGCAGCGTTGAACAGGGGAGCGCCGGGGAGCTGTTTTTT.

This clone was seen a few times. The V call is TRBV7-2, the J call TRBJ1-1, with D unclear. With 2 bases removed from V and 0 bases from J, the gap between germline ends came to 16 bases. Germline values: CDR1 SGHTA, CDR2 FQGNSA. The CDR3 contains 17 residues. CDR3 in amino acids: CASSLNQASYMNTEAFF. As DNA, the CDR3 is TGTGCCAGCAGCTTAAACCAGGCCTCGTACATGAACACTGAAGCTTTCTTT.

The rearrangement links TRBV4-3 to TRBJ1-6; D is ambiguous. In germline, CDR1 is LGHNA, CDR2 YSLEER. V lost 1 base and J 4 bases, leaving 8 bases between the germline ends. CDR3 length: 15 amino acids. CDR3 in DNA: TGCGCCAGCAGCCAAGTAGGAGTTTATAATTCACCCCTCCACTTT. This gives the protein CASSQVGVYNSPLHF.

The chain links TRBV30 to TRBJ2-7, with D possibly TRBD2 on 6 matching bases. Trimming shortened V by 0 bases and J by 6 bases, and 21 bases separated the two germline ends. Germline CDR1 reads GTSNPN; CDR2 reads SVGIG (reference sequence). The CDR3 runs 16 residues. The CDR3 coding sequence is TGTGCCTGGAGTGTACGGGGAGGTGGGGCGGTTGGCGAGCAGTACTTC. This codes for CAWSVRGGGAVGEQYF. The complete variable domain, with remaining parts taken from reference TRBV30 and TRBJ2-7, reads SQTIHQWPATLVQPVGSPLSLECTVEGTSNPNLYWYRQAAGRGLQLLFYSVGIGQISSEVPQNLSASRPQDRQFILSSKKLLLSDSGFYLCAWSVRGGGAVGEQYFGPGTRLTVT.

This clone was seen only a few times. This sequence joins TRBV4-2 and TRBJ2-1, with 7 bases identical to TRBD1. V was clipped by 3 bases and J by 6 bases; unmatched bases: 17. Germline assignment: CDR1 LGHNA and CDR2 YNFKEQ. The CDR3 contains 18 residues. The CDR3 coding sequence is TGTGCCAGCAGCCACCTATGGCAGGGGACAGATTACCTCAATGAGCAGTTCTTC. It is translated as CASSHLWQGTDYLNEQFF.

The CDR3 is CASSLGGVNIQYF. In nucleotides, the CDR3 is TGCGCCAGCAGCTTGGGGGGAGTAAACATTCAGTACTTC. The chain uses TRBV5-1 and TRBJ2-4; tentative D call: TRBD2 (5 bases). The CDR3 is 13 amino acids. Germline V gene sequence: CDR1 SGHRS, CDR2 YFSETQ. Between the trimmed V and J ends, which lost 0 bases and 6 bases, there was a span of 7 bases.

V is TRBV3-1 (or the pseudogene TRBV3-2) and J is TRBJ1-2; D possibly corresponds to TRBD1 (5 bases). Trimming removed 4 bases at V and 4 bases at J, with 16 bases between. Looked up from germline, CDR1 is LGHDT and CDR2 is YNNKEL (reference sequence). The CDR3 consists of 15 residues. In DNA form, the CDR3 reads TGTGCCAGCAGCCGCACCCCGGGGGAGACCTATGGCTACACCTTC. Protein product: CASSRTPGETYGYTF.

The chain uses TRBV29-1 and TRBJ2-3, with D possibly matching TRBD1 (5 bases). CDR3 size: 12 residues. The germline CDR1 and CDR2 sequences are SQVTM and ANQGSEA. Trimming stripped 7 bases from V and 0 bases from J, with 8 bases between. The DNA of the CDR3 is TGCAGCGGAGGACACAGCACAGATACGCAGTATTTT. Translating it yields CSGGHSTDTQYF.